This T cell receptor (beta chain) was obtained from a study of beta chain features in type 1 diabetes. Expressed TCRB transcripts were sequenced because the isolated RNA had all been reverse transcribed beforehand. Method: immunoSEQ multiplex PCR; TCRdb's copy keeps in-frame clones and lacks some. The repertoire has about 410,000 clones, approximately 13% of them found once; the top ten carry 0.035% to 0.045%. This clone was seen a few times. Without exception, sorted populations had purity beyond 98%. What was sequenced was naive CD4+ T cells from blood. The receptor was derived from a young man in good health.

This chain's CDR3 is CSVVRMMTDTEAFF. The CDR3 DNA follows: TGCAGCGTTGTCCGAATGATGACGGACACTGAAGCTTTCTTT. J is TRBJ1-1 and V is TRBV29-1; the D is unclear. V was clipped by 4 bases and J by 3 bases, with 15 bases between them. The CDR3 consists of 14 residues. The germline V gene encodes CDR1 SQVTM and CDR2 ANQGSEA.